This entry features one TCR beta chain sequence. CDR3 size: 14 residues. Germline CDR1 and CDR2: SQVTM and ANQGSEA. V lost 4 bases and J lost 1; bases outside the gene matches: 5. PCR involved 60 Vbeta and 13 Jbeta primers. Profiling relied on immunoSEQ multiplex PCR, and the TCRdb table lists in-frame clones only, not all of them. The table records about 180,000 clones, roughly four fifths of them present only once. The data are from a study of cytomegalovirus exposure and HLA in healthy donors. Study-level information: Prior work identified under 130 million unique TCR beta sequences in some 180 million T cells.

V gene TRBV29-1 combines with J gene TRBJ2-7; 9 bases agree with TRBD1. The sequence was collected from a man between 18 and 35 years old in good health and CMV-seronegative. The sample comprised PBMCs. The CDR3 DNA follows: TGCAGCGTTGGGAACAGGGGGCTATCCTACGAGCAGTACTTC. The encoded protein is CSVGNRGLSYEQYF.